This is a list of T cell receptor beta chains from one sample in a study of identical twins. TCRdb reprocessed the 5' RACE reads with MiXCR, giving one entry per CDR3 protein. This sample has hundreds of thousands of distinct CDR3 sequences, with approximately 22% found just once. The same sample was also used in a study of T cells expressing NK-cell markers.

Material for sequencing was PBMCs. These receptors all stem from a woman aged 18 to 35 in good health. The CDR3 runs from the conserved cysteine through the conserved F or W. The order of the fields is CDR3 length, clone size, V gene, J gene, D gene, CDR3 DNA, CDR3 protein. A D gene is named only where the DNA matches it firmly. Size values are once, few and many counts, or a class for expanded clones, and some rows have none.

13	few	TRBV27	TRBJ2-7	TRBD1	TGTGCCAGCAGTAACGACAGGGGCCAGGTGGAGTACTTC	CASSNDRGQVEYF
15	NA	TRBV7-2	TRBJ2-1	NA	TGTGCCAGCAGCCAGGGGCTAGCGGCAGGGAATGAGCAGTTCTTC	CASSQGLAAGNEQFF
14	NA	TRBV2	TRBJ2-7	NA	TGTGCCAGCAGTGAGGTGGATTTGGTCTACGAGCAGTACTTC	CASSEVDLVYEQYF
13	few	TRBV9	TRBJ2-1	NA	TGTGCCAGCAGCGGGGGGGCTCGTATTGAGCAGTTCTTC	CASSGGARIEQFF
14	NA	TRBV7-9	TRBJ2-5	NA	TGTGCCAGCAGCCTGGCGGCGGGGTTTCTAACCCAGTACTTC	CASSLAAGFLTQYF
14	NA	TRBV12-3/TRBV12-4	TRBJ2-2	TRBD2	TGTGCCAGCAGTTTTGTTAGCGGGATTGGGGAGCTGTTTTTT	CASSFVSGIGELFF
13	few	TRBV6-1	TRBJ2-7	NA	TGTGCCAGCAGTCCTAGCGCCGGCCACGAGCAGTACTTC	CASSPSAGHEQYF
14	few	TRBV13	TRBJ2-7	TRBD2	TGTGCCAGCAGTCGGACGGCGGGGGACTACGAGCAGTACTTC	CASSRTAGDYEQYF
13	few	TRBV20-1	TRBJ2-3	NA	TGCAGTGTCATGACTAGGAGCACAGATACGCAGTATTTT	CSVMTRSTDTQYF
13	many	TRBV7-2	TRBJ1-1	NA	TGTGCCAGCAGCCTCGGGGGCCACACTGAAGCTTTCTTT	CASSLGGHTEAFF
13	NA	TRBV20-1	TRBJ2-5	NA	TGCAGTGCTAGAGATCGCCAGTCCGGGGCCCAGTACTTC	CSARDRQSGAQYF
15	many	TRBV5-1	TRBJ2-3	NA	TGCGCCAGCAGCTTTGACGGGAACGTCATGGATACGCAGTATTTT	CASSFDGNVMDTQYF
14	NA	TRBV7-9	TRBJ2-4	NA	TGTGCCAGCAGCTTACTCCCTGAGGGTAACATTCAGTACTTC	CASSLLPEGNIQYF
11	NA	TRBV30	TRBJ2-3	NA	TGTGCCGGGGGGAAAGGGGATACGCAGTATTTT	CAGGKGDTQYF
16	few	TRBV7-9	TRBJ2-2	TRBD1	TGTGCCAGCAGCCGCGGACAGGGGTTCGACACCGGGGAGCTGTTTTTT	CASSRGQGFDTGELFF
12	few	TRBV20-1	TRBJ2-7	NA	TGCAGTGCCCGGACCTACGCCTACGAGCAGTACTTC	CSARTYAYEQYF
14	NA	TRBV6-1	TRBJ2-7	NA	TGTGCCAGCAGTGAAGGGGTAACGGGATACGAGCAGTACTTC	CASSEGVTGYEQYF
12	NA	TRBV10-3	TRBJ1-1	NA	TGTGCCATCAGTGGGGGTCAAACTTCGGCTTTCTTT	CAISGGQTSAFF
15	NA	TRBV27	TRBJ2-1	TRBD2	TGTGCCACGCCTAGCGGGAGGGCCCCGGACAATGAGCAGTTCTTC	CATPSGRAPDNEQFF
15	NA	TRBV4-3	TRBJ2-3	NA	TGCGCCAGCAGCGCAGTTGGGGGTAATACAGATACGCAGTATTTT	CASSAVGGNTDTQYF
11	NA	TRBV20-1	TRBJ2-7	TRBD1	TGCAGTGCCCGAGACAGGGCCGAGCAGTACTTC	CSARDRAEQYF
14	NA	TRBV5-1	TRBJ1-2	TRBD1	TGCGCCAGCAGCTCGCCCCAGACAGGGAATGGCTACACCTTC	CASSSPQTGNGYTF
12	few	TRBV7-2	TRBJ1-5	NA	TGTGCCAGCAGCTTAGCGTCTCAGCCCCAGCATTTT	CASSLASQPQHF
17	many	TRBV5-4	TRBJ2-6	NA	TGTGCCAGCAGCTTGTCTCTTCCAATGGCTGGGGCCAACGTCCTGACTTTC	CASSLSLPMAGANVLTF
14	NA	TRBV10-3	TRBJ1-3	NA	TGTGCCATCAAACCCTCGAGCTCTGGAAACACCATATATTTT	CAIKPSSSGNTIYF
18	few	TRBV20-1	TRBJ2-7	TRBD1	TGCAGTGCTAGACTCCGGGACAGGGATAATTTGTGGTCCTACGAGCAGTACTTC	CSARLRDRDNLWSYEQYF
13	NA	TRBV10-3	TRBJ2-7	NA	TGTGCCATCAGTGATACACAGGGCTACGAGCAGTACTTC	CAISDTQGYEQYF
13	NA	TRBV10-3	TRBJ1-1	NA	TGTGCCATCTCCCGGGGCCCGAAGTCTGAAGCTTTCTTT	CAISRGPKSEAFF
13	many	TRBV2	TRBJ1-1	NA	TGTGCCAGCAGTGAAGCGCTCAGTTCGTGGGCTTTCTTT	CASSEALSSWAFF
15	NA	TRBV5-1	TRBJ1-4	NA	TGCGCCAGCAGTGTGTCCGACAGAACGGCGGAAAAACTGTTTTTT	CASSVSDRTAEKLFF
16	many	TRBV7-9	TRBJ2-2	TRBD2	TGTGCCAGCAGCTCCCTCGGGGGGGTGAACACCGGGGAGCTGTTTTTT	CASSSLGGVNTGELFF
14	many	TRBV25-1	TRBJ1-1	NA	TGTGCCAGCAGTGAATCGGAGGGCCCCACTGAAGCTTTCTTT	CASSESEGPTEAFF
13	few	TRBV20-1	TRBJ2-7	TRBD1	TGCAGTGCTTCCATGACAGGGGCGGGCGAGCAGTACTTC	CSASMTGAGEQYF
17	many	TRBV29-1	TRBJ2-3	TRBD1	TGCAGCGTTGACCTTGGACAGGGGATTTCCTATACAGATACGCAGTATTTT	CSVDLGQGISYTDTQYF
17	NA	TRBV5-5	TRBJ2-7	TRBD2	TGTGCCAGCAGCCTGGACCCCAGCGGGAGTCAATCCTACGAGCAGTACTTC	CASSLDPSGSQSYEQYF
13	many	TRBV20-1	TRBJ2-4	NA	TGCAGTGCTATTTCGCTAGCCAAAAACATTCAGTACTTC	CSAISLAKNIQYF
17	NA	TRBV9	TRBJ2-2	TRBD1	TGTGCCAGCAGCGCCTCCGGGACAGGGGGTATCGGGGGGGAGCTGTTTTTT	CASSASGTGGIGGELFF
12	NA	TRBV12-5	TRBJ2-7	NA	TGTGCTAGTGGCCAGGGAGCCTACGAGCAGTACTTC	CASGQGAYEQYF
12	few	TRBV5-1	TRBJ2-7	TRBD1	TGCGCCAGCAGCCGACAGGGCCACGAGCAGTACTTC	CASSRQGHEQYF
14	few	TRBV12-3/TRBV12-4	TRBJ2-7	NA	TGTGCCAGCAGTTTAGGTTACAGGAGCGACGAGCAGTACTTC	CASSLGYRSDEQYF
18	NA	TRBV6-1	TRBJ2-1	TRBD2	TGTGCCAGCAGTCGATCCCACGGGAGGGGGGCTTCTAAGAATGAGCAGTTCTTC	CASSRSHGRGASKNEQFF
12	many	TRBV20-1	TRBJ2-1	TRBD2	TGCAGTGGGACTAGCGGGCACAATGAGCAGTTCTTC	CSGTSGHNEQFF
13	NA	TRBV12-3/TRBV12-4	TRBJ2-7	NA	TGTGCCAGCGGTTTCGCCTCCTCCTACGAGCAGTACTTC	CASGFASSYEQYF
16	once	TRBV12-3/TRBV12-4	TRBJ2-1	NA	TGTGCCAGCAGTTTAGCGGGGGCGCATTCCTACAATGAGCAGTTCTTC	CASSLAGAHSYNEQFF